This passage covers 17 T cell receptor beta chains from one sample sequenced in a study of radiotherapy plus CTLA-4 blockade in lung cancer. Profiled with immunoSEQ multiplex PCR; TCRdb holds only in-frame clones, not every one. Of 100,000 to 150,000 clones detected, about 90% appear once; the ten largest clones hold more than 6.5%. Specimen: peripheral blood, collected from a patient treated with radiotherapy plus ipilimumab. The receptor set was obtained from a human donor with non-small cell lung cancer that progressed on radiotherapy plus ipilimumab.

The CDR3 loop is CASSRGTGYEQYF. The CDR3 DNA reads as TGTGCCAGCAGTCGGGGGACAGGCTACGAGCAGTACTTC. The chain uses TRBV6-6 and TRBJ2-7; TRBD1 agrees at 8 bases. V shed 5 bases and J 3 bases; nucleotides not matched to a gene: 3. Germline V gene data show CDR1 as MNHNY and CDR2 as SVGAGI (reference sequence). The CDR3 is 13 amino acids.

V usage is TRBV2 and J usage is TRBJ2-7; 9 nucleotides match TRBD1. CDR1 SNHLY and CDR2 FYNNEI come from the germline V gene. This CDR3 has 14 amino acids. V lost 6 bases and J lost 3; bases outside the gene matches: 6. The CDR3 here is CASRGQGFVYEQYF. The CDR3 nucleotides read TGTGCCAGCAGGGGACAGGGATTTGTCTACGAGCAGTACTTC.

The V and J genes are TRBV5-1 and TRBJ2-7, with 8 bases matching TRBD1. Looked up from germline, CDR1 is SGHRS and CDR2 is YFSETQ. CDR3 length equals 14 residues. J lost 5 bases, V lost 0 bases, and 4 bases had no gene match. CDR3 in DNA: TGCGCCAGCAGCTTGGGACAGGGGTCTCACGAGCAGTACTTC. The encoded protein is CASSLGQGSHEQYF.

Comments on this clone: At one boundary the junction diverges from the germline segment, which might be a read error. The rearrangement uses TRBV7-7 and TRBJ2-7; 9 nucleotides match TRBD1. The CDR3 has 15 amino acids. CDR1 and CDR2 (germline): SSHAT, FNYEAQ (reference sequence). In DNA form, the CDR3 reads TGTGCTAGCAGCGTAGGGACAGGGTCTTCCTACGAGCAGTACTTC. Amino acids: CASSVGTGSSYEQYF.

The chain joins TRBV5-1 to TRBJ1-2, with 10 bases lining up with TRBD1. This CDR3 region has 15 residues. V shed 4 bases and J 6 bases; nucleotides not matched to a gene: 9. Germline loops: CDR1 SGHRS, CDR2 YFSETQ. CDR3 nucleotides: TGCGCCAGCAGCGAAGACAGGGGGCGCGGGCATGGCTACACCTTC. Protein sequence: CASSEDRGRGHGYTF.

In its sample, this clone was seen a few times. In nucleotides, the CDR3 is TGCGCCAGCAGCTTGGAGGGAGACAGACATAATGAAAAACTGTTTTTT. This translates into CASSLEGDRHNEKLFF. The chain uses TRBV5-1 and TRBJ1-4; perhaps TRBD1 as D (5 bases). The CDR3 spans 16 residues. V dropped 0 bases and J dropped 4 bases, with 13 bases sitting between them. CDR1 is SGHRS and CDR2 is YFSETQ in the germline V gene.

This clone is judged large (0.1 to 1%). This chain connects TRBV9 to TRBJ2-1; TRBD1 matches 7 bases. CDR1 and CDR2 from the germline V gene are SGDLS and YYNGEE. V was pared by 3 bases and J by 10 bases, with 10 bases of the junction left unmatched. CDR3 length equals 14 residues. The CDR3 spells CASSDTGTASEQFF. CDR3 DNA: TGTGCCAGCAGCGACACCGGGACAGCGAGCGAGCAGTTCTTC.

The V gene is TRBV7-3, the J gene TRBJ2-1; tentative D call: TRBD2 (5 bases). There are 22 residues in the CDR3. V was pared by 1 base and J by 0 bases, with 28 bases between. From germline, CDR1 is SGHTA and CDR2 FQGTGA. The DNA of the CDR3 is TGTGCCAGCAGCTTAATTCCCCTCTCCGGGGATCGTTTCCCGAGCTCCTACAATGAGCAGTTCTTC. This translates into CASSLIPLSGDRFPSSYNEQFF.

The genes are TRBV11-3 and TRBJ1-2; D uncertain. V gave up 1 base and J gave up 5 bases, with 8 bases separating them. Germline-derived CDR1 and CDR2 are SGHNT and YENEEA. This CDR3 spans 13 amino acids. The CDR3 loop reads CASSLGTDYGYTF. CDR3 in DNA: TGTGCCAGCAGCTTAGGTACAGATTATGGCTACACCTTC.

The V and J genes are TRBV2 and TRBJ1-2; tentatively, D is TRBD1 (6 bases). The V gene's germline CDR1 is SNHLY and CDR2 FYNNEI. V was cut by 8 bases and J by 3 bases, with 22 bases left in between. CDR3 length: 16 residues. This chain's CDR3 is CASPGGRGSQDYGYTF. CDR3 nucleotides: TGTGCCAGCCCGGGTGGCAGGGGCTCTCAAGACTATGGCTACACCTTC.

This clone was observed once. The chain joins TRBV6-6 to TRBJ1-1; weak D call: TRBD1 (5 bases). This CDR3 comprises 13 residues. Germline V lookup: CDR1 MNHNY, CDR2 SVGAGI (reference sequence). Between the trimmed V and J ends, which lost 5 bases and 1 base, there was a span of 8 bases. DNA for the CDR3: TGTGCCAGCAGTGACACAGGGAACACTGAAGCTTTCTTT. It translates to CASSDTGNTEAFF.

The rearrangement joins TRBV6-1 to TRBJ2-3; 10 nucleotides line up with TRBD1. The CDR3 is 15 residues long. The J segment lost 5 bases and the V segment lost 5 bases, leaving 7 bases of the junction unmatched. Germline CDR1 is MNHNS and CDR2 is SASEGT. The CDR3 sequence: CASSIPDRGGDTQYF. The CDR3 DNA sequence: TGTGCCAGCAGTATCCCGGACAGGGGGGGAGATACGCAGTATTTT.

This clone was counted between two and nine times. V usage is TRBV19 and J usage is TRBJ2-3; D gene unclear. The V gene's germline CDR1 is LNHDA and CDR2 SQIVND (reference sequence). The CDR3 extends over 14 amino acids. V lost 6 bases and J lost 0, with 10 bases in between. The CDR3 spells CASRDDPSTDTQYF. The CDR3 DNA follows: TGTGCCAGTAGGGACGATCCTAGCACAGATACGCAGTATTTT.

The CDR3 reads CARPGQRNTGELFF. CDR3 bases: TGTGCCAGGCCGGGACAGCGGAACACCGGGGAGCTGTTTTTT. The chain links TRBV19 to TRBJ2-2; TRBD1 matches at 7 bases. With 9 bases clipped from V and 1 base from J, the junction kept 5 bases outside the gene matches. CDR3 length: 14 residues. Per the germline V gene, CDR1 is LNHDA and CDR2 is SQIVND (reference sequence).

As for this clone: Germline is not matched at one junction end, which may reflect a read error. The J gene is TRBJ1-4, the V gene TRBV4-1; 7 positions match TRBD1. This CDR3 has 13 residues. Germline V gene data show CDR1 as MGHRA and CDR2 as YSYEKL. CDR3 sequence reads: CASSQGGRGTFIF. In DNA form, the CDR3 reads TGCGCCAGCAGCCAAGGGGGCAGGGGGACCTTCATATTT.

The genes are TRBV6-5 and TRBJ1-2, with 8 bases lining up with TRBD1. This CDR3 is 15 amino acids long. The V gene's germline CDR1 is MNHEY and CDR2 SVGAGI. With V trimmed by 2 bases and J by 11 bases, 13 bases remained unmatched. In nucleotides, the CDR3 is TGTGCCAGCAGTTACGCCGCAGGGGGCGCGGGGGGGTACACCTTC. Translation gives CASSYAAGGAGGYTF.

In its sample, this clone was seen once. The chain joins TRBV2 to TRBJ1-1; D unclear. The CDR3 is made up of 14 amino acids. Trimming took off 3 bases at V and 1 base at J, with 9 bases between the two ends. Germline values: CDR1 SNHLY, CDR2 FYNNEI. CDR3 sequence reads: CASSEEDPNTEAFF. In nucleotides, the CDR3 is TGTGCCAGCAGTGAGGAAGACCCGAACACTGAAGCTTTCTTT.